This T cell receptor (beta chain) came from a study of radiation and T cells in renal cell carcinoma. Trimming removed 7 bases from V and 0 bases from J, with 15 bases in between. The CDR3 totals 15 residues. The V gene's germline CDR1 is LNHDA and CDR2 SQIVND (reference sequence). Findings and limits, study-wide: In blood, top tumor clones expanded by 2 weeks, shrinking by 4. Without pretreatment biopsies, baseline tumor clonotype presence was undetermined.

Clones were read by immunoSEQ multiplex PCR, and TCRdb kept only the in-frame ones, dropping some. The sample includes approximately 90,000 clones, approximately 86% of them seen just once. The time point was: blood 4 weeks post-SBRT, at nephrectomy. This sample's treatment: 15 Gy SBRT to primary tumor, nephrectomy 4 weeks later. Nephrectomy followed 15 Gy stereotactic body radiation by 4 weeks. The tumor was a clear cell renal cell carcinoma. About this clone itself: Its antigen is not identified.

The V and J genes are TRBV19 and TRBJ1-2; D is uncertain. This clonotype was sampled from a man over 45 with renal cell carcinoma. Specimen: blood, collected from a patient whose treatment included radiotherapy and nephrectomy. Here the CDR3 reads CASTLSSAPNYGYTF. CDR3 coding DNA: TGTGCCAGTACCCTTTCCTCGGCGCCTAACTATGGCTACACCTTC.